This is a list of T cell receptor beta chains from one sample in a study of T cell changes during pregnancy in multiple sclerosis. The assay was immunoSEQ multiplex PCR, and TCRdb's table has in-frame clones only and misses some. The sample holds tens of thousands of clones, 80% to 90% seen once. The sequencing used CD8+ T cells from peripheral blood mononuclear cells, collected before pregnancy. The receptors were sampled from a female donor with multiple sclerosis, enrolled in a pregnancy study. CDR3s include the opening cysteine and the closing phenylalanine or tryptophan. The order of the fields is V gene, clone size, D gene, CDR3 length, J gene, CDR3 protein, CDR3 DNA. A D gene is named only where the DNA matches it firmly. Clone size is given for some rows only: seen once, a few or many times, or a class if the clone is expanded.

v_call: TRBV7-8; clone_size: .; d_call: .; cdr3_length: 16; j_call: TRBJ1-5; cdr3_aa: CASSTTNRAYNQPQHF; cdr3_nt: TGTGCCAGCAGCACGACCAACAGGGCGTACAATCAGCCCCAGCATTTT
v_call: TRBV2; clone_size: .; d_call: TRBD2; cdr3_length: 15; j_call: TRBJ2-1; cdr3_aa: CASSDASGSYNEQFF; cdr3_nt: TGTGCCAGCAGTGATGCTAGCGGGAGTTACAATGAGCAGTTCTTC
v_call: TRBV7-7; clone_size: .; d_call: TRBD1; cdr3_length: 18; j_call: TRBJ1-1; cdr3_aa: CASSQVPLGTGLNTEAFF; cdr3_nt: TGTGCCAGCAGCCAAGTACCCTTAGGGACAGGATTGAACACTGAAGCTTTCTTT
v_call: TRBV7-9; clone_size: once; d_call: TRBD1; cdr3_length: 13; j_call: TRBJ2-7; cdr3_aa: CASSPTTGYEQYF; cdr3_nt: TGTGCCAGCAGCCCTACGACAGGGTACGAGCAGTACTTC
v_call: TRBV13; clone_size: .; d_call: .; cdr3_length: 15; j_call: TRBJ2-7; cdr3_aa: CASSWKTGRSYEQYF; cdr3_nt: TGTGCCAGCAGCTGGAAGACAGGGAGGTCCTACGAGCAGTACTTC
v_call: TRBV30; clone_size: .; d_call: TRBD1; cdr3_length: 12; j_call: TRBJ1-1; cdr3_aa: CAWLTGGTEAFF; cdr3_nt: TGTGCCTGGTTAACAGGGGGAACTGAAGCTTTCTTT
v_call: TRBV27; clone_size: few; d_call: TRBD2; cdr3_length: 16; j_call: TRBJ2-2; cdr3_aa: CASSSLAGAHTGELFF; cdr3_nt: TGTGCCAGCAGTTCCCTAGCGGGGGCGCACACCGGGGAGCTGTTTTTT
v_call: TRBV5-6; clone_size: once; d_call: .; cdr3_length: 16; j_call: TRBJ2-2; cdr3_aa: CASSLRGRGGTGELFF; cdr3_nt: TGTGCCAGCAGCTTGCGAGGCAGGGGCGGTACCGGGGAGCTGTTTTTT
v_call: TRBV7-3; clone_size: .; d_call: TRBD1; cdr3_length: 14; j_call: TRBJ1-1; cdr3_aa: CASSHGQGLTEAFF; cdr3_nt: TGTGCCAGCAGCCACGGACAGGGGCTTACTGAAGCTTTCTTT
v_call: TRBV18; clone_size: .; d_call: TRBD1; cdr3_length: 13; j_call: TRBJ2-7; cdr3_aa: CASSPGTGYEQYF; cdr3_nt: TGTGCCAGCTCACCCGGGACAGGCTACGAGCAGTACTTC
v_call: TRBV30; clone_size: few; d_call: TRBD1; cdr3_length: 12; j_call: TRBJ1-2; cdr3_aa: CARERQGHGYTF; cdr3_nt: TGTGCCAGGGAGCGACAGGGCCATGGCTACACCTTC
v_call: TRBV6-4; clone_size: few; d_call: TRBD1; cdr3_length: 16; j_call: TRBJ1-6; cdr3_aa: CASSENPGTANSPLHF; cdr3_nt: TGTGCCAGCAGTGAAAATCCCGGGACAGCTAATTCACCCCTCCACTTT
v_call: TRBV15; clone_size: .; d_call: TRBD1; cdr3_length: 14; j_call: TRBJ1-2; cdr3_aa: CATSSGTVSHGYTF; cdr3_nt: TGTGCCACCAGCTCCGGGACAGTATCTCATGGCTACACCTTC
v_call: TRBV2; clone_size: .; d_call: TRBD1; cdr3_length: 15; j_call: TRBJ2-7; cdr3_aa: CASTLTQGISYEQYF; cdr3_nt: TGTGCCAGCACCCTGACACAGGGGATATCATACGAGCAGTACTTC
v_call: TRBV9; clone_size: once; d_call: .; cdr3_length: 12; j_call: TRBJ1-2; cdr3_aa: CASSVRGDGYTF; cdr3_nt: TGTGCCAGCAGCGTGCGGGGGGATGGCTACACCTTC
v_call: TRBV28; clone_size: .; d_call: TRBD1; cdr3_length: 17; j_call: TRBJ2-7; cdr3_aa: CASSFGTDKSLIYEQYF; cdr3_nt: TGTGCCAGCAGTTTTGGGACAGATAAATCCTTAATTTACGAGCAGTACTTC
v_call: TRBV4-2; clone_size: .; d_call: .; cdr3_length: 16; j_call: TRBJ1-2; cdr3_aa: CASSQEQGNPYYGYTF; cdr3_nt: TGTGCCAGCAGCCAAGAACAGGGTAATCCGTACTATGGCTACACCTTC
v_call: TRBV5-6; clone_size: .; d_call: .; cdr3_length: 11; j_call: TRBJ1-1; cdr3_aa: CASSLAQEAFF; cdr3_nt: TGTGCCAGCAGCTTGGCACAGGAAGCTTTCTTT
v_call: TRBV28; clone_size: .; d_call: .; cdr3_length: 13; j_call: TRBJ2-2; cdr3_aa: CASETQNTGELFF; cdr3_nt: TGTGCCAGCGAAACACAGAACACCGGGGAGCTGTTTTTT
v_call: TRBV7-3; clone_size: .; d_call: TRBD2; cdr3_length: 14; j_call: TRBJ2-1; cdr3_aa: CASSYGLAGGDKFF; cdr3_nt: TGTGCCAGCAGCTACGGACTAGCGGGGGGGGATAAGTTCTTC
v_call: TRBV29-1; clone_size: .; d_call: TRBD1; cdr3_length: 15; j_call: TRBJ1-2; cdr3_aa: CSVGTTGTGDYGYTF; cdr3_nt: TGCAGCGTCGGAACTACCGGGACAGGGGACTATGGCTACACCTTC
v_call: TRBV7-9; clone_size: few; d_call: .; cdr3_length: 15; j_call: TRBJ2-1; cdr3_aa: CASSARGISVNEQFF; cdr3_nt: TGTGCCAGCAGCGCGCGAGGGATCTCGGTCAATGAGCAGTTCTTC
v_call: TRBV6-5; clone_size: .; d_call: TRBD1; cdr3_length: 15; j_call: TRBJ1-1; cdr3_aa: CASSSGTEEYTEAFF; cdr3_nt: TGTGCCAGCAGCTCTGGGACAGAGGAGTACACTGAAGCTTTCTTT
v_call: TRBV30; clone_size: .; d_call: .; cdr3_length: 13; j_call: TRBJ2-1; cdr3_aa: CAWSSGTYNEQFF; cdr3_nt: TGTGCCTGGAGTTCCGGGACCTACAATGAGCAGTTCTTC
v_call: TRBV6-4; clone_size: few; d_call: TRBD2; cdr3_length: 16; j_call: TRBJ2-1; cdr3_aa: CASSATGTSGDNEQFF; cdr3_nt: TGTGCCAGCAGTGCTACTGGGACTAGCGGGGACAATGAGCAGTTCTTC
v_call: TRBV6-5; clone_size: once; d_call: .; cdr3_length: 11; j_call: TRBJ2-1; cdr3_aa: CASSATGLQFF; cdr3_nt: TGTGCCAGCAGTGCGACAGGTTTGCAGTTCTTC
v_call: TRBV5-6; clone_size: .; d_call: .; cdr3_length: 15; j_call: TRBJ2-2; cdr3_aa: CASSLGQTNTGELFF; cdr3_nt: TGTGCCAGCAGCTTGGGGCAAACGAACACCGGGGAGCTGTTTTTT
v_call: TRBV27; clone_size: few; d_call: .; cdr3_length: 13; j_call: TRBJ2-7; cdr3_aa: CASSSEGASEQYF; cdr3_nt: TGTGCCAGCAGTTCGGAGGGGGCGAGCGAGCAGTACTTC
v_call: TRBV6-1; clone_size: once; d_call: TRBD2; cdr3_length: 18; j_call: TRBJ2-7; cdr3_aa: CASSGHGTSGGPTYEQYF; cdr3_nt: TGTGCCAGCAGTGGCCACGGGACTAGCGGGGGGCCCACCTACGAGCAGTACTTC
v_call: TRBV27; clone_size: once; d_call: TRBD1; cdr3_length: 13; j_call: TRBJ1-1; cdr3_aa: CASTPGGQGEAFF; cdr3_nt: TGTGCCAGCACACCCGGGGGACAGGGTGAAGCTTTCTTT
v_call: TRBV27; clone_size: .; d_call: .; cdr3_length: 14; j_call: TRBJ2-1; cdr3_aa: CASRPRYQGNEQFF; cdr3_nt: TGTGCCAGCAGACCTAGGTACCAGGGCAATGAGCAGTTCTTC
v_call: TRBV27; clone_size: .; d_call: .; cdr3_length: 13; j_call: TRBJ2-2; cdr3_aa: CASTQGGSGELFF; cdr3_nt: TGTGCCAGCACCCAGGGGGGTTCCGGGGAGCTGTTTTTT
v_call: TRBV6-5; clone_size: .; d_call: .; cdr3_length: 14; j_call: TRBJ2-7; cdr3_aa: CASSDTGKFYEQYF; cdr3_nt: TGTGCCAGCAGTGACACAGGGAAGTTCTACGAGCAGTACTTC
v_call: TRBV7-6; clone_size: .; d_call: TRBD2; cdr3_length: 16; j_call: TRBJ2-3; cdr3_aa: CASSAWTSGGTDTQYF; cdr3_nt: TGTGCCAGCAGCGCATGGACTAGCGGGGGCACAGATACGCAGTATTTT
v_call: TRBV6-1; clone_size: .; d_call: TRBD2; cdr3_length: 19; j_call: TRBJ2-1; cdr3_aa: CASSETPPLGRAAGNEQFF; cdr3_nt: TGTGCCAGCAGTGAAACCCCCCCACTCGGGAGGGCCGCGGGTAATGAGCAGTTCTTC
v_call: TRBV9; clone_size: many; d_call: .; cdr3_length: 14; j_call: TRBJ1-1; cdr3_aa: CASSVARGGTEAFF; cdr3_nt: TGTGCCAGCAGCGTAGCCCGGGGAGGAACTGAAGCTTTCTTT
v_call: TRBV27; clone_size: .; d_call: TRBD2; cdr3_length: 16; j_call: TRBJ2-3; cdr3_aa: CASSLLAGVSTDTQYF; cdr3_nt: TGTGCCAGCAGTTTATTGGCGGGAGTCAGCACAGATACGCAGTATTTT
v_call: TRBV4-3; clone_size: .; d_call: .; cdr3_length: 14; j_call: TRBJ2-5; cdr3_aa: CASSQERRGETQYF; cdr3_nt: TGCGCCAGCAGCCAAGAGCGACGGGGGGAGACCCAGTACTTC
v_call: TRBV4-2; clone_size: .; d_call: TRBD2; cdr3_length: 16; j_call: TRBJ2-7; cdr3_aa: CASSQEIAGSLYEQYF; cdr3_nt: TGTGCCAGCAGCCAAGAAATAGCGGGAAGCCTCTACGAGCAGTACTTC
v_call: TRBV15; clone_size: .; d_call: .; cdr3_length: 19; j_call: TRBJ2-3; cdr3_aa: CATSRDYMPPDLGTDTQYF; cdr3_nt: TGTGCCACCAGCAGAGATTATATGCCCCCCGATCTAGGCACAGATACGCAGTATTTT
v_call: TRBV11-2; clone_size: few; d_call: .; cdr3_length: 13; j_call: TRBJ1-2; cdr3_aa: CASSLGRLNGYTF; cdr3_nt: TGTGCCAGCAGCTTAGGGCGGCTTAATGGCTACACCTTC
v_call: TRBV6-5; clone_size: .; d_call: .; cdr3_length: 12; j_call: TRBJ2-1; cdr3_aa: CASSEPGEAQFF; cdr3_nt: TGTGCCAGCAGTGAGCCGGGAGAGGCGCAGTTCTTC
v_call: TRBV2; clone_size: .; d_call: .; cdr3_length: 12; j_call: TRBJ2-7; cdr3_aa: CASRRGAYEQYF; cdr3_nt: TGTGCCAGCCGACGGGGAGCCTACGAGCAGTACTTC
v_call: TRBV6-5; clone_size: .; d_call: .; cdr3_length: 13; j_call: TRBJ2-2; cdr3_aa: CASRSRGAGELFF; cdr3_nt: TGTGCCAGCCGATCCAGGGGAGCCGGGGAGCTGTTTTTT
v_call: TRBV30; clone_size: .; d_call: TRBD2; cdr3_length: 14; j_call: TRBJ2-7; cdr3_aa: CAWSGVGGPYEQYF; cdr3_nt: TGTGCCTGGAGTGGTGTGGGAGGGCCCTACGAGCAGTACTTC
v_call: TRBV5-1; clone_size: .; d_call: TRBD2; cdr3_length: 19; j_call: TRBJ2-1; cdr3_aa: CASSSGTSGRPRASNEQFF; cdr3_nt: TGCGCCAGCAGCAGCGGGACTAGCGGGAGACCCCGCGCCAGCAATGAGCAGTTCTTC
v_call: TRBV29-1; clone_size: .; d_call: TRBD1; cdr3_length: 16; j_call: TRBJ2-1; cdr3_aa: CSVEEGWDRATNEQFF; cdr3_nt: TGCAGCGTTGAAGAAGGATGGGACAGGGCGACCAATGAGCAGTTCTTC
v_call: TRBV27; clone_size: .; d_call: TRBD1; cdr3_length: 16; j_call: TRBJ2-7; cdr3_aa: CASSRGIAGGSYEQYF; cdr3_nt: TGTGCCAGCAGTAGAGGTATTGCAGGGGGCTCCTACGAGCAGTACTTC
v_call: TRBV19; clone_size: .; d_call: .; cdr3_length: 15; j_call: TRBJ1-4; cdr3_aa: CASIYRRGFSEKLFF; cdr3_nt: TGTGCCAGTATCTACCGCCGGGGGTTTTCTGAAAAACTGTTTTTT
v_call: TRBV20-1; clone_size: .; d_call: .; cdr3_length: 11; j_call: TRBJ2-7; cdr3_aa: CSGAGQDEQYF; cdr3_nt: TGCAGTGGGGCGGGGCAAGACGAGCAGTACTTC
v_call: TRBV6-1; clone_size: .; d_call: .; cdr3_length: 13; j_call: TRBJ2-2; cdr3_aa: CASGSANTGELFF; cdr3_nt: TGTGCCAGCGGCTCTGCGAACACCGGGGAGCTGTTTTTT
v_call: TRBV28; clone_size: .; d_call: .; cdr3_length: 14; j_call: TRBJ2-7; cdr3_aa: CASSEQGPLYEQYF; cdr3_nt: TGTGCCAGCAGCGAACAGGGTCCCCTCTACGAGCAGTACTTC
v_call: TRBV6-5; clone_size: .; d_call: TRBD2; cdr3_length: 14; j_call: TRBJ2-7; cdr3_aa: CASRTGGGSYEQYF; cdr3_nt: TGTGCCAGCAGGACGGGAGGGGGCTCCTACGAGCAGTACTTC
v_call: TRBV19; clone_size: .; d_call: TRBD1; cdr3_length: 13; j_call: TRBJ1-1; cdr3_aa: CASGGQTFTEAFF; cdr3_nt: TGTGCCAGTGGGGGACAGACCTTCACTGAAGCTTTCTTT
v_call: TRBV7-6; clone_size: .; d_call: .; cdr3_length: 13; j_call: TRBJ2-7; cdr3_aa: CASSPSSSYEQYF; cdr3_nt: TGTGCCAGCAGCCCTAGTAGCTCCTACGAGCAGTACTTC